Shown below are 8 T cell receptor beta chains from a single sample sequenced in a study of blood T cell repertoires in COVID-19. Produced via immunoSEQ multiplex PCR; TCRdb's table is partial and in-frame only. The sample has some 400,000 clones, around 87% seen once. The specimen was peripheral blood. The receptors here all came from a woman in her sixties with COVID-19, enrolled during active disease.

The V and J genes are TRBV10-3 and TRBJ2-1; unclear D gene. CDR1 is ENHRY and CDR2 is SYGVKD in the germline V gene. V was clipped by 4 bases and J by 10 bases, with 14 bases between them. This CDR3 comprises 13 residues. The CDR3 region has the DNA TGTGCCATCAGTGTTGGAGCCTGGTTCGAGCAGTTCTTC. Amino acid sequence: CAISVGAWFEQFF.

This clone has just one count. The chain combines TRBV6-5 with TRBJ1-3; D possibly corresponds to TRBD1 (6 bases). Between the trimmed V and J ends, which lost 5 bases and 4 bases, there was a span of 12 bases. There are 14 residues in the CDR3. The germline CDR1 and CDR2 sequences are MNHEY and SVGAGI. CDR3 region: CASSQGRQGNTIYF. The DNA of the CDR3 is TGTGCCAGCAGTCAGGGGCGACAAGGAAACACCATATATTTT.

V gene TRBV19 combines with J gene TRBJ2-7; 11 nucleotides agree with TRBD2. The V segment lost 1 base and the J segment 2 bases; nucleotides outside the gene matches: 4. This CDR3 is 16 amino acids long. Germline values: CDR1 LNHDA, CDR2 SQIVND (reference sequence). This chain's CDR3 is CASSIGLAGLTYEQYF. The CDR3 coding sequence is TGTGCCAGTAGTATAGGACTAGCGGGGCTAACCTACGAGCAGTACTTC.

This chain joins TRBV5-1 and TRBJ1-1; the match to TRBD1 covers 9 bases. The CDR3 length is 16 residues. V trimming: 9 bases; J trimming: 1 base; junction bases outside the gene matches: 13. CDR1 is SGHRS, CDR2 YFSETQ, per germline. CDR3 residues: CATAPGQGWENTEAFF. CDR3 sequence (DNA): TGCGCCACCGCGCCGGGACAGGGTTGGGAGAACACTGAAGCTTTCTTT.

This chain links TRBV15 with TRBJ2-1; 9 bases fit TRBD1. Germline CDR1 is LNHNV and CDR2 is YYDKDF (reference sequence). The CDR3 is 16 amino acids. J was trimmed by 3 bases and V by 0 bases; bases with no gene match: 3. The CDR3 reads CATSRDRGQGYNEQFF. The CDR3 coding sequence is TGTGCCACCAGCAGAGATAGGGGACAGGGCTACAATGAGCAGTTCTTC.

The chain links TRBV29-1 to TRBJ1-1, with D maybe TRBD1 (5 bases). The CDR3 spans 12 residues. Trimming removed 4 bases from V and 1 base from J, with 7 bases in between. Germline values: CDR1 SQVTM, CDR2 ANQGSEA. CDR3 residues: CSVVGPNTEAFF. CDR3 DNA: TGCAGCGTTGTGGGGCCGAACACTGAAGCTTTCTTT.

The V gene is TRBV19, the J gene TRBJ1-6, with 10 positions matching TRBD1. CDR1 and CDR2 (germline): LNHDA, SQIVND (reference sequence). Losses at the gene ends were 5 bases for V and 7 bases for J; bases not matched to a gene: 11. CDR3 length: 17 residues. This CDR3 is CASSPDPTGGRNSPLHF. For the CDR3, the DNA is TGTGCCAGTAGTCCCGACCCGACAGGGGGCAGGAATTCACCCCTCCACTTT.

This chain links TRBV19 with TRBJ1-4; D uncertain. This CDR3 spans 13 amino acids. Germline V gene data show CDR1 as LNHDA and CDR2 as SQIVND (reference sequence). Trimming left V 7 bases short and J 9 bases short, with 15 bases between. CDR3 in amino acids: CASKEEARQKLFF. CDR3 DNA: TGTGCCAGTAAAGAGGAGGCGCGGCAAAAACTGTTTTTT.